The entry that follows covers one TCR beta chain sequence. Germline values: CDR1 DFQATT, CDR2 SNEGSKA (reference sequence). This CDR3 is built from 18 residues. Losses at the gene ends were 1 base for V and 5 bases for J; bases not matched to a gene: 13. TCRdb reanalysed the RT-PCR reads using MiXCR and keeps one entry per CDR3 protein. The sample lists about 680,000 distinct CDR3 sequences, 11% to 15% occurring once. This TCR came from a female donor in good health, serving as a healthy control. The specimen was memory CD4+ T cells from blood. The chain carries TRBV20-1 and TRBJ2-5, with 13 nucleotides matching TRBD2. CDR3 loop: CSARARGTSGNREETQYF. CDR3 nucleotides: TGCAGTGCTAGAGCTCGGGGGACTAGCGGGAACAGAGAGGAGACCCAGTACTTC.